Below are 4 T cell receptor beta chains sequenced from a single sample in a study of tumor-infiltrating lymphocytes in glioblastoma multiforme. Three nested ARM-PCR rounds with V-beta and C-beta primers built TCRB libraries. TCRdb reprocessed the multiplex PCR reads via MiXCR and lists one record per CDR3 protein. The sample has roughly 15,000 distinct CDR3 sequences, around 72% seen once. Sequenced: brain tumor tissue. The receptor set was obtained from a male donor with glioblastoma.

The CDR3 DNA is TGTGCCAGCAGATCAAGCTCTGGGGCCAACGTCCTGACTTTC. Translation gives CASRSSSGANVLTF. This chain links TRBV12-3 or TRBV12-4 with TRBJ2-6; no firm D call. This CDR3 has 14 amino acids. V was trimmed by 6 bases and J by 0 bases, leaving 6 bases between them.

Worth noting for this clonotype: One end of the junction is discordant with germline, which a read error may explain. The chain is built from TRBV11-2 and TRBJ2-7, with a weak D call TRBD2 (5 bases). Germline values: CDR1 SGHAT, CDR2 FQNNGV. The CDR3 covers 15 residues. The CDR3 sequence: CANIFSSLALYEHYF. The CDR3 nucleotides are TGTGCCAACATCTTCTCTAGCCTAGCACTATACGAGCACTACTTC. Together with reference TRBV11-2 and TRBJ2-7, the CDR3 gives the full variable domain: EAGVAQSPRYKIIEKRQSVAFWCNPISGHATLYWYQQILGQGPKLLIQFQNNGVVDDSQLPKDRFSAERLKGVDSTLKIQPAKLEDSAVYLCANIFSSLALYEHYFGPGTRLTVT.

This clonotype was counted once. A junction end diverges from the germline sequence, so it may reflect a read error. V usage is TRBV11-3 and J usage is TRBJ2-1; D unclear. CDR1 and CDR2 from the germline V gene are SGHNT and YENEEA. There are 13 residues in the CDR3. In DNA, the CDR3 is TGTGCCAGCTGCTTCACAAACGGAGATGAGCAGTTCTTC. Protein product: CASCFTNGDEQFF.

V gene TRBV20-1 combines with J gene TRBJ2-5; D remains unclear. The V gene lost 5 bases and the J gene lost 5 bases, with 12 bases spanning the gap. Germline V gene sequence: CDR1 DFQATT, CDR2 SNEGSKA (reference sequence). The CDR3 has 12 amino acids. The DNA for the CDR3 is TGCAGTGCTGGGCCCTATTGGGAGACCCAGTACTTC. Translating gives CSAGPYWETQYF.